The entry below gives a single TCR beta chain sequence along with its context. Its target is unknown. This record belongs to a study of a mutant IDH1 vaccine in newly diagnosed glioma. Study overall: Scheduled for weeks 1, 3, 5, 7, 11, 15, 19 and 23, eight vaccinations were given to patients.

Only in-frame clones appear in the TCRdb table, and some are missing; sequencing was by immunoSEQ multiplex PCR. This repertoire shows tens of thousands of clones, about three quarters found once; its top ten account for roughly 1.8%. Time point of the sample: week 5, during vaccination. A 20-mer mutant IDH1 peptide at 300 ug was injected subcutaneously with topical imiquimod. Donors harbored newly found WHO grade 3 or 4 IDH1-mutant, ATRX-lost astrocytomas. With V trimmed by 6 bases and J by 6 bases, 17 bases remained unmatched. The CDR3 length is 16 residues. Per the germline V gene, CDR1 is MNHEY and CDR2 is SMNVEV (reference sequence).

The starting material was PBMCs, obtained from a glioma patient whose treatment included an IDH1 peptide vaccine. The J gene is TRBJ2-7, the V gene TRBV27, with 7 bases fitting TRBD1. The origin of this receptor is a woman aged 40 to 49 with glioma. In DNA, the CDR3 is TGTGCCAGCAGGCCTATAGGAGGAGACAGGGCGCCCGAGCAGTACTTC. It encodes CASRPIGGDRAPEQYF.